The 31 T cell receptor beta chains below come from one sample, sequenced in a study of PD-1 blockade in mismatch repair-deficient tumors. Assay: immunoSEQ multiplex PCR; the TCRdb copy retains only in-frame clones and omits some. Of 100,000 to 150,000 clones in the sample, around 83% were seen once. Sequencing was performed on peripheral blood, taken 44 weeks after starting pembrolizumab. The receptors here all came from an adult with mismatch repair-deficient cancer.

The rearrangement links TRBV30 to TRBJ2-2, with a possible D match to TRBD1 (6 bases). V lost 1 base and J 3 bases, leaving 9 bases between the germline ends. Germline lookup yields CDR1 GTSNPN and CDR2 SVGIG (reference sequence). The CDR3 covers 14 residues. CDR3 DNA sequence: TGTGCCTGGAGTGGTAGACAGGACACCGGGGAGCTGTTTTTT. It translates to CAWSGRQDTGELFF. The variable domain in full, completed from reference TRBV30 and TRBJ2-2, reads SQTIHQWPATLVQPVGSPLSLECTVEGTSNPNLYWYRQAAGRGLQLLFYSVGIGQISSEVPQNLSASRPQDRQFILSSKKLLLSDSGFYLCAWSGRQDTGELFFGEGSRLTVL.

V is TRBV7-8 and J is TRBJ2-7; a possible D gene is TRBD2 (6 bases). The germline CDR1 and CDR2 sequences are SGHVS and FQNEAQ. CDR3 length: 16 amino acids. The germline V and J ends were trimmed by 0 bases and 3 bases, with 15 bases remaining between them. The CDR3 here is CASSLARGSESYEQYF. Here the CDR3 DNA reads TGTGCCAGCAGCTTAGCGCGGGGTAGTGAGAGCTACGAGCAGTACTTC.

The chain links TRBV19 to TRBJ2-7; TRBD1 matches at 11 bases. Trimming removed 3 bases from V and 3 bases from J; junction bases left unmatched: 4. CDR3 size: 15 residues. Germline CDR1 is LNHDA and CDR2 is SQIVND (reference sequence). CDR3 in amino acids: CASSIRTGGIYEQYF. The CDR3 DNA follows: TGTGCCAGTAGTATTAGGACAGGGGGCATCTACGAGCAGTACTTC.

There are a few counts of this clone. The chain is built from TRBV6-1 and TRBJ1-2, with 8 nucleotides matching TRBD1. Trimming removed 2 bases from V and 6 bases from J; junction bases left unmatched: 5. Germline V CDR1 and CDR2: MNHNS, SASEGT. The CDR3 is made up of 14 amino acids. For the CDR3, the DNA is TGTGCCAGCAGTGAAATGGTACAGGGGGATGGCTACACCTTC. Protein: CASSEMVQGDGYTF.

The table lists this clone with a few counts. The genes are TRBV9 and TRBJ2-7; the D gene is possibly TRBD1 (8 bases). In germline, CDR1 is SGDLS, CDR2 YYNGEE. Trimming removed 4 bases at V and 2 bases at J, with 16 bases between. The CDR3 covers 15 residues. CDR3 nucleotide sequence: TGTGCCAGCAGCCAGGGGGCGGGAGCCGCCTACGAGCAGTACTTC. As protein: CASSQGAGAAYEQYF.

This clone was picked up a small number of times. This chain links TRBV6-5 with TRBJ1-5; perhaps TRBD1 as D (5 bases). The germline V gene has CDR1 MNHEY and CDR2 SVGAGI. The CDR3 has 15 residues. V shed 6 bases and J shed 0 bases, with 12 bases lying between them. The CDR3 here is CASSETAYSNQPQHF. Here the CDR3 DNA reads TGTGCCAGCAGCGAGACAGCCTATAGCAATCAGCCCCAGCATTTT.

The rearrangement links TRBV25-1 to TRBJ2-7, with D perhaps assigned TRBD1 or TRBD2 (5 bases each). Trimming shortened V by 5 bases and J by 7 bases, and 15 bases separated the two germline ends. The germline V gene encodes CDR1 MGHDK and CDR2 SYGVNS. This CDR3 has 13 amino acids. CDR3 nucleotides: TGTGCCAGCAGTAGTCGAGGGGCGCGGGAGCAGTACTTC. This translates into CASSSRGAREQYF.

The J gene is TRBJ2-4, the V gene TRBV5-1; 7 positions match TRBD2. Germline CDR1 reads SGHRS; CDR2 reads YFSETQ. V was clipped by 0 bases and J by 5 bases; unmatched bases: 5. This CDR3 has 15 residues. The CDR3 spells CASSLAAGEQNIQYF. The CDR3 DNA reads TGCGCCAGCAGCTTGGCGGCGGGGGAGCAAAACATTCAGTACTTC. Supplemented by reference TRBV5-1 and TRBJ2-4, the full variable domain reads KAGVTQTPRYLIKTRGQQVTLSCSPISGHRSVSWYQQTPGQGLQFLFEYFSETQRNKGNFPGRFSGRQFSNSRSEMNVSTLELGDSALYLCASSLAAGEQNIQYFGAGTRLSVL.

This sequence joins TRBV4-1 and TRBJ2-1; 10 bases align to TRBD1. Germline V gene lookup returns CDR1 MGHRA and CDR2 YSYEKL. With V trimmed by 1 base and J by 6 bases, 3 bases remained unmatched. The CDR3 is 15 amino acids. The CDR3 DNA is TGCGCCAGCAGCCAAGGGACAGGGGGGTTCAATGAGCAGTTCTTC. Its protein product is CASSQGTGGFNEQFF.

This clone was seen more than once but under ten times. This sequence joins TRBV5-1 and TRBJ1-2; TRBD1 is a possible D gene (6 bases). The V end lost 4 bases, the J end lost 7 bases, and 17 bases lay between the germline ends. The CDR3 runs to 14 residues. Germline CDR1 is SGHRS and CDR2 is YFSETQ. The CDR3 DNA is TGCGCCAGCAGCAGCGGGACACTGGAGGTTGGCTACACCTTC. Translation gives CASSSGTLEVGYTF.

The chain couples TRBV4-2 to TRBJ1-1; D not certain. CDR3 size: 14 residues. Trimming left V 5 bases short and J 6 bases short, with 16 bases between. CDR1 and CDR2 from the germline V gene are LGHNA and YNFKEQ. CDR3 residues: CASSLNPVGPEAFF. The CDR3 region has the DNA TGTGCCAGCAGCTTGAATCCGGTAGGGCCTGAAGCTTTCTTT.

The CDR3 sequence: CASSQGDRTGLAGAYGDEQFF. The CDR3 coding sequence is TGCGCCAGCAGCCAAGGTGACAGAACGGGACTAGCGGGAGCGTACGGCGATGAGCAGTTCTTC. V gene TRBV4-3 combines with J gene TRBJ2-1; TRBD2 aligns across 14 bases. Per germline, CDR1 LGHNA and CDR2 YSLEER. Germline trimming cut 1 base from V and 8 bases from J; bases unmatched to any gene: 19. This CDR3 spans 21 amino acids.

Remarks on this clone: Other DNA sequences of this sample code for an identical CDR3. The V call is TRBV27, the J call TRBJ2-1; D might be TRBD1 (5 bases). The germline gives CDR1 MNHEY, CDR2 SMNVEV (reference sequence). V lost 2 bases to trimming and J lost 3 bases, with 5 bases between them. This CDR3 comprises 13 residues. CDR3 protein: CASSLDSYNEQFF. The CDR3 DNA follows: TGTGCCAGCAGTTTAGACAGCTACAATGAGCAGTTCTTC.

The rearrangement joins TRBV6-5 to TRBJ2-7; possibly TRBD1 for D (5 bases). Germline V gene data show CDR1 as MNHEY and CDR2 as SVGAGI. The length of the CDR3 is 13 residues. V was shortened by 6 bases and J by 6 bases, with 15 bases between the two germline ends. The CDR3 is CASSQEQGPEQYF. The DNA of the CDR3 is TGTGCCAGCAGCCAAGAGCAGGGTCCCGAGCAGTACTTC.

The CDR3 DNA sequence: TGTGCCAGCAGCTTAAGCGGGAGGGGGGAGCAGTTCTTC. Encoded protein: CASSLSGRGEQFF. The chain couples TRBV7-3 to TRBJ2-1; the match to TRBD2 covers 9 bases. This CDR3 region has 13 residues. Germline V gene sequence: CDR1 SGHTA, CDR2 FQGTGA. Trimming removed 1 base from V and 10 bases from J; junction bases left unmatched: 2. Based on the CDR3 plus reference TRBV7-3 and TRBJ2-1, the full variable domain is GAGVSQTPSNKVTEKGKYVELRCDPISGHTALYWYRQSLGQGPEFLIYFQGTGAADDSGLPNDRFFAVRPEGSVSTLKIQRTERGDSAVYLCASSLSGRGEQFFGPGTRLTVL.

This clone was counted once. The V call is TRBV19, the J call TRBJ1-1, with D perhaps TRBD1 (5 bases). The CDR3 consists of 14 residues. V lost 9 bases and J lost 0, with 14 bases in between. Per the germline V gene, CDR1 is LNHDA and CDR2 is SQIVND (reference sequence). The CDR3 here is CASKTGRMNTEAFF. In DNA, the CDR3 is TGTGCCAGCAAAACAGGACGAATGAACACTGAAGCTTTCTTT. Filled out from reference TRBV19 and TRBJ1-1, the complete variable domain reads DGGITQSPKYLFRKEGQNVTLSCEQNLNHDAMYWYRQDPGQGLRLIYYSQIVNDFQKGDIAEGYSVSREKKESFPLTVTSAQKNPTAFYLCASKTGRMNTEAFFGQGTRLTVV.

The rearrangement links TRBV25-1 to TRBJ2-1, with 8 nucleotides matching TRBD1. V lost 2 bases and J lost 9; bases outside the gene matches: 12. CDR1 and CDR2 (germline): MGHDK, SYGVNS. The CDR3 has 16 residues. The CDR3 protein is CASSERQGSSFGEQFF. CDR3 nucleotides: TGTGCCAGCAGTGAACGACAGGGGAGTAGTTTTGGTGAGCAGTTCTTC. Full variable domain (missing parts from reference TRBV25-1 and TRBJ2-1): EADIYQTPRYLVIGTGKKITLECSQTMGHDKMYWYQQDPGMELHLIHYSYGVNSTEKGDLSSESTVSRIRTEHFPLTLESARPSHTSQYLCASSERQGSSFGEQFFGPGTRLTVL.

In DNA, the CDR3 is TGTGCCACCAGCAGATACGGACAGGGGTTGAACGAGCAGTACTTC. Encoded protein: CATSRYGQGLNEQYF. The rearrangement joins TRBV15 to TRBJ2-7, with 9 positions matching TRBD1. The J segment lost 5 bases and the V segment lost 2 bases, leaving 7 bases of the junction unmatched. CDR1 LNHNV and CDR2 YYDKDF come from the germline V gene (reference sequence). The CDR3 length is 15 residues.

The chain uses TRBV19 and TRBJ1-2; no firm D call. Trimming cost V 3 bases and J 5 bases, with 10 bases left between them. The CDR3 length is 13 residues. Per the germline V gene, CDR1 is LNHDA and CDR2 is SQIVND (reference sequence). Here the CDR3 reads CASSMAEAYGYTF. The CDR3 DNA sequence: TGTGCCAGTAGTATGGCCGAGGCATATGGCTACACCTTC.

This sequence joins TRBV19 and TRBJ1-2, with D maybe TRBD1 (6 bases). V shed 6 bases and J shed 8 bases, with 16 bases lying between them. The CDR3 covers 13 residues. Germline CDR1 is LNHDA and CDR2 is SQIVND (reference sequence). The CDR3 is CASRAGGAGGYTF. CDR3 sequence (DNA): TGTGCCAGTAGGGCCGGGGGGGCTGGAGGCTACACCTTC.

V and J are TRBV29-1 and TRBJ2-1; 9 nucleotides line up with TRBD2. V trimming: 7 bases; J trimming: 0 bases; junction bases outside the gene matches: 4. The CDR3 runs to 14 residues. Looked up from germline, CDR1 is SQVTM and CDR2 is ANQGSEA. The CDR3 nucleotides read TGCAGCGCGACTAGCGGAAACTCCTACAATGAGCAGTTCTTC. This encodes CSATSGNSYNEQFF.

The genes are TRBV6-6 and TRBJ2-4; 8 nucleotides align to TRBD1. Germline loops: CDR1 MNHNY, CDR2 SVGAGI (reference sequence). The CDR3 length is 15 residues. Germline trimming cut 2 bases from V and 9 bases from J; bases unmatched to any gene: 9. CDR3 in amino acids: CASSYVGQVAGIQYF. The CDR3 nucleotides are TGTGCCAGCAGTTACGTGGGACAGGTGGCTGGCATTCAGTACTTC.

The chain recombines TRBV20-1 with TRBJ1-2; D gene unclear. The CDR3 has 10 amino acids. Germline CDR1 and CDR2: DFQATT and SNEGSKA (reference sequence). The V gene lost 5 bases and the J gene lost 8 bases, with 9 bases spanning the gap. The CDR3 loop reads CSAGPGGYTF. As DNA, the CDR3 is TGCAGTGCTGGGCCGGGGGGCTACACCTTC.

The chain joins TRBV5-1 to TRBJ2-3; 7 nucleotides line up with TRBD2. The ends lost 0 bases at V and 1 base at J; junction bases unmatched: 5. CDR3 size: 16 residues. The germline gives CDR1 SGHRS, CDR2 YFSETQ. The CDR3 sequence is CASSLEGGSRTDTQYF. In DNA form, the CDR3 reads TGCGCCAGCAGCTTGGAGGGAGGGAGTCGCACAGATACGCAGTATTTT.

V and J are TRBV2 and TRBJ2-5; D possibly corresponds to TRBD2 (6 bases). The germline gives CDR1 SNHLY, CDR2 FYNNEI. V was trimmed by 0 bases and J by 3 bases, leaving 17 bases between them. This CDR3 has 17 amino acids. The CDR3 DNA is TGTGCCAGCAGTGAAGCGCATTTTTGGCCTAGCGAAGAGACCCAGTACTTC. Protein: CASSEAHFWPSEETQYF.

The chain is built from TRBV7-2 and TRBJ2-3; 12 nucleotides agree with TRBD2. Trimming removed 0 bases from V and 5 bases from J; junction bases left unmatched: 3. This CDR3 spans 16 amino acids. Germline CDR1 SGHTA, CDR2 FQGNSA. The CDR3 nucleotides are TGTGCCAGCAGCTTAGCCCCGGGACTAGCGGGAGATACGCAGTATTTT. Amino acid sequence: CASSLAPGLAGDTQYF.

V usage is TRBV10-2 and J usage is TRBJ2-7; 7 bases map to TRBD1. CDR3 size: 13 residues. Germline lookup yields CDR1 WSHSY and CDR2 SAAADI. Unmatched junction bases numbered 4, after V lost 8 bases and J lost 0 bases. As DNA, the CDR3 is TGCGCCAGCCTGGGGACAGACTCCTACGAGCAGTACTTC. Translated, it gives CASLGTDSYEQYF.

This chain connects TRBV7-9 to TRBJ2-5; 9 bases fit TRBD2. The ends lost 4 bases at V and 2 bases at J; junction bases unmatched: 8. Germline values: CDR1 SEHNR, CDR2 FQNEAQ (reference sequence). This CDR3 spans 16 amino acids. In nucleotides, the CDR3 is TGTGCCAGCAGCTCAGGGACTAGCCTCTTTCAAGAGACCCAGTACTTC. The encoded protein is CASSSGTSLFQETQYF.

The rearrangement joins TRBV6-5 to TRBJ2-3, with D possibly matching TRBD2 (6 bases). Deletions cut 0 bases from V and 5 bases from J, with 15 bases between. This CDR3 has 16 amino acids. Germline CDR1 reads MNHEY; CDR2 reads SVGAGI. The chain's CDR3 is CASSYSVRLARDTQYF. The CDR3 DNA reads as TGTGCCAGCAGTTACTCGGTCCGGCTAGCGAGAGATACGCAGTATTTT.

The chain recombines TRBV5-5 with TRBJ2-7, with D possibly being TRBD1 (6 bases). From germline, CDR1 is SGHKS and CDR2 YYEKEE (reference sequence). The CDR3 runs to 13 residues. Trimming cost V 4 bases and J 6 bases, with 14 bases left between them. CDR3 region: CASSDNTGLEQYF. CDR3 coding DNA: TGTGCCAGCAGCGACAACACAGGGCTCGAGCAGTACTTC.

The V gene is TRBV6-5, the J gene TRBJ1-1; tentatively, D is TRBD1 (5 bases). CDR1 is MNHEY and CDR2 is SVGAGI in the germline V gene. The CDR3 has 15 residues. The V end lost 5 bases, the J end lost 3 bases, and 16 bases lay between the germline ends. The CDR3 sequence is CASSHGGGEHTEAFF. CDR3 in DNA: TGTGCCAGCAGTCACGGCGGGGGGGAACACACTGAAGCTTTCTTT.